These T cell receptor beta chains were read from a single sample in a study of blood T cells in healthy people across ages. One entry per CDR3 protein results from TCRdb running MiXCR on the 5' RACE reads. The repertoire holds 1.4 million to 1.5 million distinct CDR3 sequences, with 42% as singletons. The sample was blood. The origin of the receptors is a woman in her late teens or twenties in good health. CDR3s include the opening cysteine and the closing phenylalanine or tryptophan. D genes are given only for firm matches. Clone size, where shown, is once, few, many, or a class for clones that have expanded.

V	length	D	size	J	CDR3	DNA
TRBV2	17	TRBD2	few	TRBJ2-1	CASSGSTTGGVFGEQFF	TGTGCCAGCAGTGGAAGTACGACGGGAGGCGTATTCGGTGAGCAGTTCTTC
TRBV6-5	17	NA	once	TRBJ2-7	CASSYSVEGVISCEQYF	TGTGCCAGCAGTTACTCCGTCGAGGGAGTGATCTCCTGCGAGCAGTACTTC
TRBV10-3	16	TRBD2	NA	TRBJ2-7	CAISASGGISYNEQYF	TGTGCCATCAGTGCTAGCGGGGGGATCTCCTACAATGAGCAGTACTTC
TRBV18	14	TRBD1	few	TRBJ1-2	CASSPRQGVDGYTF	TGTGCCAGCTCACCGAGACAGGGGGTGGATGGCTACACCTTC
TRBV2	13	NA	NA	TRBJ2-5	CASSEFRDDEQYF	TGTGCCAGCAGTGAATTCAGGGACGATGAGCAGTACTTC
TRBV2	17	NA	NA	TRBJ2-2	CAAPLLAGGKWTGELFF	TGTGCCGCACCCTTACTGGCGGGCGGGAAATGGACCGGGGAGCTGTTTTTT
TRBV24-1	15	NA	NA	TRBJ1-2	CATSDPQDSPYGYTF	TGTGCCACCAGTGATCCTCAGGACAGCCCATATGGCTACACCTTC
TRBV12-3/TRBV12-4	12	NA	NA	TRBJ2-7	CASSSRGDEQYF	TGTGCCAGCAGTTCGAGAGGCGACGAGCAGTACTTC
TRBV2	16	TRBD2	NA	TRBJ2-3	CASSGHLAGSTDTQYF	TGTGCCAGCAGCGGACACCTAGCGGGGAGCACAGATACGCAGTATTTT
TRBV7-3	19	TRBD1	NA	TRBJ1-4	CASTLPLDRDLPTNEKLFF	TGTGCCAGCACCTTACCGTTGGACAGGGACCTTCCAACTAATGAAAAACTGTTTTTT
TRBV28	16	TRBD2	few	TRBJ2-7	CASSFSLAGLTYEQYF	TGTGCCAGCAGTTTCTCACTAGCGGGATTAACCTACGAGCAGTACTTC
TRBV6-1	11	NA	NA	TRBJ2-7	CASRVMGEQYF	TGTGCTAGCAGGGTGATGGGGGAGCAGTACTTC
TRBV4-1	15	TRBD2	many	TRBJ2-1	CASSQASGSYNEQFF	TGTGCCAGCAGCCAAGCTAGCGGGAGTTACAATGAGCAGTTCTTC
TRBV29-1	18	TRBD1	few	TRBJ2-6	CSVLIRQGPYSGANVLTF	TGCAGCGTTTTAATTAGACAGGGGCCTTACTCTGGGGCCAACGTCCTGACTTTC
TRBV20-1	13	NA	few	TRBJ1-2	CSAPAGANYGYTF	TGCAGTGCCCCGGCCGGAGCTAACTATGGCTACACCTTC
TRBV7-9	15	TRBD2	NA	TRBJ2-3	CASSPTSGLVDTQYF	TGTGCCAGCAGCCCTACTAGCGGTCTGGTAGATACGCAGTATTTT
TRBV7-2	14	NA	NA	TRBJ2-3	CASSLAEATDTQYF	TGTGCCAGCAGCTTAGCGGAAGCCACAGATACGCAGTATTTT
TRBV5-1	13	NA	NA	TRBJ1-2	CASAAETNYGYTF	TGCGCCAGCGCCGCGGAGACTAACTATGGCTACACCTTC
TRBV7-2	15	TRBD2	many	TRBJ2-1	CASSLGLAGVSEQFF	TGTGCCAGCAGCTTAGGACTAGCGGGAGTTAGTGAGCAGTTCTTC
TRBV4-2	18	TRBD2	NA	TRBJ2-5	CASSQLLAGGRRQETQYF	TGTGCCAGCAGCCAGTTACTAGCGGGGGGGCGAAGACAAGAGACCCAGTACTTC
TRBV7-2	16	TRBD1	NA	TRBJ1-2	CASSPWGQGSNYGYTF	TGTGCCAGCAGCCCATGGGGACAGGGGAGTAACTATGGCTACACCTTC
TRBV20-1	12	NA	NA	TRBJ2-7	CSARTVFYEQYF	TGCAGTGCTAGGACGGTGTTCTACGAGCAGTACTTC
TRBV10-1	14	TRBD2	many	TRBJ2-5	CASSGGTSGETQYF	TGCGCCAGCAGTGGCGGGACTAGTGGGGAGACCCAGTACTTC
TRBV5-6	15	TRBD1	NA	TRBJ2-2	CASSPDRGSTGELFF	TGTGCCAGCAGCCCCGACAGGGGATCCACCGGGGAGCTGTTTTTT
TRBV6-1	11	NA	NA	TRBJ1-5	CASSDHQPQHF	TGTGCCAGCAGTGACCATCAGCCCCAGCATTTT